The entry that follows covers one T cell receptor (beta chain) sequence. Authors' methods: Reference gene primer amplification gave estimated nucleated cell counts. Assay used: immunoSEQ multiplex PCR; TCRdb lists only in-frame clones, some missing. V and J calls plus clone size are reproduced from that table; the DNA served to infer D and trimming. This table has 45,000 to 70,000 clones, about nine tenths appearing once. This sample is drawn from a study of blood T cell repertoires in COVID-19. Study-wide context: Both acute and convalescent COVID-19 samples were obtained from the United States, Italy and Spain. T cells, B-cell-depleted T cells, or PBMCs supplied cDNA or gDNA.

The sample comprised peripheral blood. The receptor's source is a woman aged 60-75 years with active COVID-19.

CDR3 coding DNA: TGTGCCACCAGTGACCGTCAAAGAGGTCCCTTCAACCACCTCTCTGGAAACACCATATATTTT. It codes for CATSDRQRGPFNHLSGNTIYF. The rearrangement links TRBV24-1 to TRBJ1-3; D ambiguous. Germline CDR1 reads KGHDR; CDR2 reads SFDVKD. The CDR3 is 21 amino acids. With 4 bases removed from V and 0 bases from J, the gap between germline ends came to 27 bases.